Below are 24 T cell receptor beta chains sequenced from a single sample in a study of PD-1 blockade in classical Hodgkin lymphoma. The table came from immunoSEQ multiplex PCR; TCRdb's copy has only in-frame clones and leaves some out. The sample contains 25,000 to 30,000 clones, about 90% of which appear only once. No patient escaped relapse after autologous stem cell transplantation, and brentuximab vedotin exposure varied. CD8+ T cell isolation from thawed PBMCs was performed by magnetic negative selection. This material consisted of CD8+ T cells from blood, taken at baseline. Receptors originate from a human donor with classical Hodgkin lymphoma.

The rearrangement joins TRBV4-2 to TRBJ2-1; D call uncertain. V was cut by 0 bases and J by 10 bases, with 7 bases left in between. Per the germline V gene, CDR1 is LGHNA and CDR2 is YNFKEQ. The CDR3 extends over 12 amino acids. The DNA for the CDR3 is TGTGCCAGCAGCCAAGAAGGACCCGAGCAGTTCTTC. It specifies CASSQEGPEQFF.

The rearrangement joins TRBV7-6 to TRBJ2-5; weak D call: TRBD2 (5 bases). The CDR3 has 15 residues. V was cut by 6 bases and J by 1 base, with 15 bases left in between. The germline V gene has CDR1 SGHVS and CDR2 FNYEAQ. The CDR3 DNA follows: TGTGCCAGCAGAAATCAGGAGGTGGTCCAAGAGACCCAGTACTTC. This gives the protein CASRNQEVVQETQYF. The full variable domain, in which reference TRBV7-6 and TRBJ2-5 provide the parts outside the CDR3, is GAGVSQSPRYKVTKRGQDVALRCDPISGHVSLYWYRQALGQGPEFLTYFNYEAQQDKSGLPNDRFSAERPEGSISTLTIQRTEQRDSAMYRCASRNQEVVQETQYFGPGTRLLVL.

V is TRBV7-9 and J is TRBJ2-1; D may correspond to TRBD1 or TRBD2 (5 bases each). Germline V gene sequence: CDR1 SEHNR, CDR2 FQNEAQ (reference sequence). The length of the CDR3 is 12 residues. Trimming took off 6 bases at V and 6 bases at J, with 9 bases between the two ends. The CDR3 DNA sequence: TGTGCCAGCAGTTCAGGGAGCAATGAGCAGTTCTTC. Its protein is CASSSGSNEQFF.

The chain recombines TRBV11-2 with TRBJ1-1, with a tentative D call TRBD1 (5 bases). The CDR3 is 13 amino acids. Germline V gene data show CDR1 as SGHAT and CDR2 as FQNNGV. This CDR3 is CVGVGPRLSEAFF. DNA for the CDR3: TGTGTCGGAGTGGGGCCCCGGCTCTCTGAAGCTTTCTTT. Using reference TRBV11-2 and TRBJ1-1 for the parts outside the CDR3, the full variable domain is EAGVAQSPRYKIIEKRQSVAFWCNPISGHATLYWYQQILGQGPKLLIQFQNNGVVDDSQLPKDRFSAERLKGVDSTLKIQPAKLEDSAVYLCVGVGPRLSEAFFGQGTRLTVV.

This clone is a singleton in its sample. The chain couples TRBV7-9 to TRBJ2-7; D not certain. Germline CDR1 and CDR2: SEHNR and FQNEAQ (reference sequence). V lost 5 bases to trimming and J lost 7 bases, with 9 bases between them. This CDR3 is 11 amino acids long. The CDR3 region is CASSVAREQYF. The CDR3 coding sequence is TGTGCCAGCAGCGTGGCGAGGGAGCAGTACTTC.

This clone has more than one count but fewer than ten. This rearrangement joins TRBV4-2 to TRBJ1-1; D call uncertain. CDR1 and CDR2 (germline): LGHNA, YNFKEQ. V was clipped by 4 bases and J by 4 bases, with 7 bases between them. The length of the CDR3 is 12 residues. The CDR3 protein is CASSPLGTEAFF. CDR3 coding DNA: TGTGCCAGCAGCCCTCTGGGCACTGAAGCTTTCTTT.

The chain is built from TRBV7-9 and TRBJ1-2, with 10 positions matching TRBD1. The CDR3 has 15 residues. J lost 5 bases, V lost 11 bases, and 14 bases had no gene match. CDR1 is SEHNR, CDR2 FQNEAQ, per germline (reference sequence). The CDR3 loop is CAGSGQGTFFYGYTF. Here the CDR3 DNA reads TGTGCCGGGTCGGGACAGGGGACCTTTTTTTATGGCTACACCTTC.

V gene TRBV5-1 combines with J gene TRBJ2-7, with 7 bases fitting TRBD2. This CDR3 is built from 15 residues. Germline V CDR1 and CDR2: SGHRS, YFSETQ. V trimming: 0 bases; J trimming: 0 bases; junction bases outside the gene matches: 3. In DNA form, the CDR3 reads TGCGCCAGCAGCTTGGGTCTAGCGGTCTCCTACGAGCAGTACTTC. Its protein product is CASSLGLAVSYEQYF.

This rearrangement joins TRBV6-6 to TRBJ2-5; 9 bases align to TRBD1. With V trimmed by 0 bases and J by 5 bases, 7 bases remained unmatched. Germline-derived CDR1 and CDR2 are MNHNY and SVGAGI (reference sequence). CDR3 length: 16 amino acids. The CDR3, as DNA: TGTGCCAGCAGTTACTCTTGGGACAGGGAGGGTGAGACCCAGTACTTC. Residues: CASSYSWDREGETQYF.

The rearrangement joins TRBV9 to TRBJ2-7; possibly TRBD1 or TRBD2 for D (5 bases each). Germline CDR1 reads SGDLS; CDR2 reads YYNGEE. V was trimmed by 3 bases and J by 4 bases, leaving 17 bases between them. The CDR3 covers 15 residues. This chain's CDR3 is CASSGDPRPGYEQYF. The CDR3 DNA is TGTGCCAGCAGCGGGGACCCTCGGCCGGGATACGAGCAGTACTTC.

As DNA, the CDR3 is TGTGCCAGCAATTCTCCGGGGTTAGCGGACTACAATGAGCAGTTCTTC. Translated, it gives CASNSPGLADYNEQFF. The chain is built from TRBV28 and TRBJ2-1, with TRBD2 as a possible D gene (6 bases). Looked up from germline, CDR1 is MDHEN and CDR2 is SYDVKM. CDR3 length: 16 amino acids. V lost 7 bases to trimming and J lost 3 bases, with 19 bases between them.

A single count supports this clone. This chain uses TRBV28 with TRBJ2-1, with TRBD1 matching over 9 bases. Trimming at V came to 1 base and at J to 5 bases, leaving 6 bases not matched to a gene. This CDR3 has 16 amino acids. Germline V CDR1 and CDR2: MDHEN, SYDVKM. The DNA of the CDR3 is TGTGCCAGCAGTTTATCAACAGGGGGCGAGAACAATGAGCAGTTCTTC. This gives the protein CASSLSTGGENNEQFF.

The rearrangement links TRBV11-2 to TRBJ1-2; 9 bases fit TRBD1. From germline, CDR1 is SGHAT and CDR2 FQNNGV. The CDR3 covers 16 residues. V lost 1 base and J lost 4; bases outside the gene matches: 7. The DNA for the CDR3 is TGTGCCAGCAGCTTAGGCACAGGGGGCGCGGGCTATGGCTACACCTTC. The encoded protein is CASSLGTGGAGYGYTF.

The CDR3 nucleotides are TGTGCCAGTAGCCCGATTGACCTTCAGCCCCAGCATTTT. It encodes CASSPIDLQPQHF. The rearrangement links TRBV19 to TRBJ1-5; D remains unclear. V was pared by 6 bases and J by 6 bases, with 12 bases between. The CDR3 extends over 13 amino acids. The germline V gene has CDR1 LNHDA and CDR2 SQIVND (reference sequence).

The chain has TRBV19 and TRBJ2-7, with a possible D match to TRBD2 (5 bases). V lost 9 bases and J 2 bases, leaving 14 bases between the germline ends. The germline V gene encodes CDR1 LNHDA and CDR2 SQIVND (reference sequence). The CDR3 covers 13 residues. Here the CDR3 reads CASALLGTYEQYF. The CDR3 DNA is TGTGCCAGCGCCCTACTCGGGACCTACGAGCAGTACTTC.

This chain joins TRBV7-9 and TRBJ1-2, with D tentatively TRBD1 (5 bases). There are 14 residues in the CDR3. The V end lost 4 bases, the J end lost 4 bases, and 13 bases lay between the germline ends. Germline V gene lookup returns CDR1 SEHNR and CDR2 FQNEAQ (reference sequence). The DNA of the CDR3 is TGTGCCAGCAGCTCCGTGGCGGGGACCTATGGCTACACCTTC. Translating it yields CASSSVAGTYGYTF.

V and J are TRBV10-2 and TRBJ2-7; unclear D gene. Trimming stripped 3 bases from V and 6 bases from J, with 3 bases between. This CDR3 is 10 amino acids long. The germline gives CDR1 WSHSY, CDR2 SAAADI. Here the CDR3 DNA reads TGCGCCAGCAGTGAAGGCGAGCAGTACTTC. This translates into CASSEGEQYF.

V is TRBV9 and J is TRBJ2-1, with 7 bases aligning to TRBD2. This CDR3 has 16 residues. V lost 0 bases and J lost 1; bases outside the gene matches: 4. Germline-derived CDR1 and CDR2 are SGDLS and YYNGEE. CDR3 amino acids: CASSVAAGVSYNEQFF. DNA for the CDR3: TGTGCCAGCAGCGTAGCGGCGGGAGTGTCCTACAATGAGCAGTTCTTC.

This rearrangement joins TRBV4-2 to TRBJ2-7; a weak D match, TRBD1 (5 bases). The V end lost 5 bases, the J end lost 4 bases, and 12 bases lay between the germline ends. There are 13 residues in the CDR3. The germline V gene has CDR1 LGHNA and CDR2 YNFKEQ. CDR3 nucleotides: TGTGCCAGCAGCGCACAGGTGGGATACGAGCAGTACTTC. This gives the protein CASSAQVGYEQYF.

This chain connects TRBV25-1 to TRBJ2-3; 9 bases are shared with TRBD1. With V trimmed by 9 bases and J by 2 bases, 6 bases remained unmatched. The CDR3 is 14 residues long. In germline, CDR1 is MGHDK, CDR2 SYGVNS. The DNA for the CDR3 is TGTGCCAGTCAACAGGGGGCTTCCACAGATACGCAGTATTTT. Translated, it gives CASQQGASTDTQYF.

The J gene is TRBJ2-7, the V gene TRBV5-1; D is perhaps TRBD2 (6 bases). This CDR3 comprises 14 residues. CDR1 and CDR2 (germline): SGHRS, YFSETQ. V dropped 4 bases and J dropped 5 bases, with 16 bases sitting between them. The CDR3 DNA sequence: TGCGCCAGCAGCCCGGGGACTGGCCGGGACGAGCAGTACTTC. This sequence encodes CASSPGTGRDEQYF.

The genes are TRBV27 and TRBJ2-7; TRBD2 agrees at 9 bases. Per germline, CDR1 MNHEY and CDR2 SMNVEV (reference sequence). The CDR3 sequence is 15 residues long. V lost 2 bases, J lost 6 bases, and 8 bases stayed unmatched. The CDR3 DNA reads TGTGCCAGCAGTTTAGGTGCGGGAGGGCCGTTCGAGCAGTACTTC. This gives the protein CASSLGAGGPFEQYF.

CDR3 sequence reads: CASSLASGSFTDTQYF. CDR3 bases: TGCGCCAGCAGCTTGGCGAGCGGGAGTTTTACAGATACGCAGTATTTT. The chain joins TRBV5-1 to TRBJ2-3, with 8 positions matching TRBD2. CDR1 SGHRS and CDR2 YFSETQ come from the germline V gene. The CDR3 runs 16 residues. V was pared by 0 bases and J by 3 bases, with 6 bases of the junction left unmatched.

V gene TRBV27 combines with J gene TRBJ2-7, with TRBD1 matching over 7 bases. V lost 4 bases and J lost 4; bases outside the gene matches: 4. The germline CDR1 and CDR2 sequences are MNHEY and SMNVEV (reference sequence). The CDR3 is 13 residues long. The CDR3 sequence is CASSWGQSYEQYF. CDR3 coding DNA: TGTGCCAGCAGTTGGGGACAGTCGTACGAGCAGTACTTC.